The clone carrying this T cell receptor (beta chain) has more than one count but fewer than ten. Antigen specificity is unknown. The CDR3 has 17 residues. V shed 4 bases and J 7 bases; nucleotides not matched to a gene: 14. This entry belongs to a study of cytomegalovirus exposure and HLA in healthy donors. A multiplex PCR was run with 60 Vbeta primers and 13 Jbeta primers. The table came from immunoSEQ multiplex PCR; TCRdb's copy has only in-frame clones and leaves some out. The profile covers under 150,000 clones, with 80% to 85% appearing a single time and roughly 1.2% taken by the ten largest. Broader study findings: Specificity for CMV antigens was confirmed in vitro for a few of the CMV-associated chains. CMV serostatus was the sole immune exposure information available.

This chain uses TRBV23-1 with TRBJ2-2, with 8 bases aligning to TRBD2. TRBV23-1 is designated an ORF whose function remains uncertain. The TCR sequence derives from a boy between 10 and 17 years old in good health and CMV-seronegative. The sequencing sample was made of PBMCs. The CDR3 bases are TGCGCCAGCAGTCGGTGGCTAGCGGGCCACAAAGGCGGGGAGCTGTTTTTT. Translated, it gives CASSRWLAGHKGGELFF.